Below are 32 T cell receptor beta chains sequenced from a single sample in a study of regulatory T cells in long-lasting Graves disease. Time point noted: newly diagnosed GD, antithyroid drugs for less than 3 months. The TCR library was prepared using RNA isolated from PBMCs. To make TCR beta libraries, researchers used iRepertoire HTBI primers and Arm-PCR of CDR3 regions. Each CDR3 protein gets one entry after TCRdb re-called the multiplex PCR reads with MiXCR. The profile covers roughly 500,000 distinct CDR3 sequences, with approximately 12% appearing a single time and roughly 8.9% taken by the ten largest. In addition, the sample was reused for a study of T cells in Graves' hyperthyroidism and ophthalmopathy.

The input for sequencing was peripheral blood mononuclear cells (PBMCs), taken at new diagnosis, from a patient treated with antithyroid drugs. These receptors were obtained from a woman aged 30 to 39 with Graves disease.

This clonotype was recorded at least ten times. The chain uses TRBV5-1 and TRBJ2-1; TRBD1 matches 9 bases. V dropped 7 bases and J dropped 4; count of bases not matched to a gene: 12. The germline CDR1 and CDR2 sequences are SGHRS and YFSETQ. The CDR3 contains 16 residues. The CDR3 region is CASFLTTGGTYNEQFF. CDR3 coding DNA: TGCGCCAGCTTTTTGACTACAGGGGGCACGTACAATGAGCAGTTCTTC.

This clonotype was seen once. The chain couples TRBV7-2 to TRBJ2-5, with D unclear. V was trimmed by 6 bases and J by 2 bases, leaving 13 bases between them. The CDR3 has 14 residues. Germline loops: CDR1 SGHTA, CDR2 FQGNSA. The CDR3 here is CASRPDSRQETQYF. The CDR3 DNA is TGTGCCAGCAGACCCGATTCCCGGCAAGAGACCCAGTACTTC.

This clonotype was seen many times. This chain uses TRBV11-1 with TRBJ2-2, with unresolved D. From germline, CDR1 is SGHAT and CDR2 FQDESV (reference sequence). The germline V and J ends were trimmed by 1 base and 7 bases, with 10 bases remaining between them. This CDR3 has 14 residues. This CDR3 is CASSLGGIIGELFF. The CDR3 bases are TGTGCCAGCAGCTTAGGTGGAATTATCGGGGAGCTGTTTTTT.

This clonotype was found many times. This chain uses TRBV30 with TRBJ1-2; unclear D gene. The V and J ends lost 0 bases and 7 bases respectively, with 9 bases between them. The CDR3 length is 12 residues. The V gene's germline CDR1 is GTSNPN and CDR2 SVGIG (reference sequence). The CDR3 DNA is TGTGCCTGGAGTGTGGCGAGCCCTGGCTACACCTTC. Translating gives CAWSVASPGYTF. Using reference TRBV30 and TRBJ1-2 for the parts outside the CDR3, the full variable domain is SQTIHQWPATLVQPVGSPLSLECTVEGTSNPNLYWYRQAAGRGLQLLFYSVGIGQISSEVPQNLSASRPQDRQFILSSKKLLLSDSGFYLCAWSVASPGYTFGSGTRLTVV.

Note on this clonotype: Since a far larger clone is one base different, this is likely a read error. The J gene is TRBJ1-6, the V gene TRBV11-3; D is perhaps TRBD1 (5 bases). This CDR3 region has 12 residues. Germline CDR1 SGHNT, CDR2 YENEEA. The V end lost 8 bases, the J end lost 12 bases, and 14 bases lay between the germline ends. CDR3 residues: CASGRGTGPLHF. Here the CDR3 DNA reads TGTGCCAGCGGACGGGGTACAGGACCCCTCCACTTT.

The chain uses TRBV11-2 and TRBJ2-1, with TRBD2 as a possible D gene (7 bases). Trimming cost V 1 base and J 7 bases, with 14 bases left between them. The CDR3 is 15 amino acids. Germline V gene lookup returns CDR1 SGHAT and CDR2 FQNNGV. The CDR3 sequence: CASSLVWGRGNEQFF. In nucleotides, the CDR3 is TGTGCCAGCAGCTTAGTTTGGGGGAGGGGGAATGAGCAGTTCTTC.

This clonotype came up many times. The chain is built from TRBV20-1 and TRBJ2-3; 7 nucleotides agree with TRBD2. This CDR3 is built from 16 residues. V trimming: 3 bases; J trimming: 2 bases; junction bases outside the gene matches: 11. In germline, CDR1 is DFQATT, CDR2 SNEGSKA (reference sequence). The CDR3 is CSARGDYRPTTDTQYF. For the CDR3, the DNA is TGCAGTGCTAGGGGGGACTACCGGCCGACCACAGATACGCAGTATTTT.

This clonotype showed up just once. This chain links TRBV2 with TRBJ2-7; 10 bases are shared with TRBD1. With V trimmed by 7 bases and J by 3 bases, 15 bases remained unmatched. The CDR3 loop spans 17 amino acids. Looked up from germline, CDR1 is SNHLY and CDR2 is FYNNEI. The CDR3 is CASTFASGWDRGYEQYF. CDR3 in DNA: TGTGCCAGCACTTTTGCTTCGGGTTGGGACAGGGGCTACGAGCAGTACTTC.

The rearrangement links TRBV30 to TRBJ1-5, with D possibly matching TRBD1 (5 bases). V was cut by 5 bases and J by 4 bases, with 6 bases left in between. The CDR3 loop spans 11 amino acids. CDR1 GTSNPN and CDR2 SVGIG come from the germline V gene (reference sequence). The CDR3 sequence: CAWGGNQPQHF. The DNA of the CDR3 is TGTGCCTGGGGGGGGAATCAGCCCCAGCATTTT.

There are many counts of this clonotype. This chain joins TRBV30 and TRBJ1-2; TRBD1 matches 9 bases. Losses at the gene ends were 4 bases for V and 7 bases for J; bases not matched to a gene: 13. Germline CDR1 is GTSNPN and CDR2 is SVGIG (reference sequence). This CDR3 is built from 15 residues. CDR3 sequence: CAWISRGQGGSGYTF. The CDR3, as DNA: TGTGCCTGGATCTCACGGGGACAGGGAGGCTCTGGCTACACCTTC. The full variable domain, with the rest looked up from reference TRBV30 and TRBJ1-2, is SQTIHQWPATLVQPVGSPLSLECTVEGTSNPNLYWYRQAAGRGLQLLFYSVGIGQISSEVPQNLSASRPQDRQFILSSKKLLLSDSGFYLCAWISRGQGGSGYTFGSGTRLTVV.

This clonotype was observed many times. The genes are TRBV19 and TRBJ1-1; 9 bases are shared with TRBD1. Germline V gene sequence: CDR1 LNHDA, CDR2 SQIVND (reference sequence). The V segment lost 9 bases and the J segment 1 base; nucleotides outside the gene matches: 15. The CDR3 spans 17 residues. CDR3 sequence (DNA): TGTGCCAGCCATTCCTGGGACAGGGCCTTAGGGAACACTGAAGCTTTCTTT. Translation gives CASHSWDRALGNTEAFF.

This clonotype was detected a few times. The chain employs TRBV12-3 or TRBV12-4 and TRBJ1-1; D is perhaps TRBD1 (5 bases). The CDR3 is 15 amino acids. The germline V and J ends were trimmed by 3 bases and 11 bases, with 22 bases remaining between them. CDR3 DNA: TGTGCCAGCAGTTTGTTGGGCAGGGCGCCCGCTGGGGCTTTCTTT. Amino acids: CASSLLGRAPAGAFF.

In its sample, this clonotype was seen many times. This may be a read error, as it is one base from a much larger clone. The J gene is TRBJ2-1, the V gene TRBV6-2 or TRBV6-3; D is unclear. V was cut by 7 bases and J by 0 bases, with 7 bases left in between. Germline V CDR1 and CDR2: MNHEY, SVGEGT. The CDR3 has 13 amino acids. The CDR3 DNA is TGTGCCAGCACCTTAAGCTCCTACAATGAGCAGTTCTTC. This encodes CASTLSSYNEQFF.

This clonotype appeared a few times. The chain has TRBV18 and TRBJ1-4; unclear D gene. The V end lost 3 bases, the J end lost 6 bases, and 14 bases lay between the germline ends. This CDR3 has 15 amino acids. Germline values: CDR1 KGHSH, CDR2 LQKENI. The CDR3 sequence is CASSPRSQPDEKLFF. Written as DNA, the CDR3 is TGTGCCAGCTCACCTCGCTCACAACCGGATGAAAAACTGTTTTTT. Looking up the rest from reference TRBV18 and TRBJ1-4 gives the full variable domain: NAGVMQNPRHLVRRRGQEARLRCSPMKGHSHVYWYRQLPEEGLKFMVYLQKENIIDESGMPKERFSAEFPKEGPSILRIQQVVRGDSAAYFCASSPRSQPDEKLFFGSGTQLSVL.

This clonotype was seen only a few times. V is TRBV10-3 and J is TRBJ2-5; 8 positions agree with TRBD2. V trimming: 10 bases; J trimming: 0 bases; junction bases outside the gene matches: 7. Germline CDR1 reads ENHRY; CDR2 reads SYGVKD. This CDR3 contains 14 residues. CDR3 loop: CATSTSGNQETQYF. The CDR3, as DNA: TGTGCCACCTCCACTAGCGGAAACCAAGAGACCCAGTACTTC.

This clonotype was seen ten or more times. The chain employs TRBV30 and TRBJ1-1; D remains ambiguous. The V gene lost 0 bases and the J gene lost 5 bases, with 7 bases spanning the gap. In germline, CDR1 is GTSNPN, CDR2 SVGIG (reference sequence). There are 12 residues in the CDR3. For the CDR3, the DNA is TGTGCCTGGAGTGTAATAGGGACTGAAGCTTTCTTT. Translating it yields CAWSVIGTEAFF.

A word on this clonotype: A clone one base away is much larger, so this may be a read error. The CDR3 sequence: CASSLAAGGTGEQFF. The CDR3 DNA reads TGCGCCAGCAGCTTGGCGGCGGGAGGAACGGGGGAGCAGTTCTTC. The rearrangement links TRBV5-1 to TRBJ2-3; 8 bases are shared with TRBD2. The J call may be faulty, since TRBJ2-1 better matches the DNA end. Germline loops: CDR1 SGHRS, CDR2 YFSETQ. CDR3 length equals 15 residues.

The rearrangement links TRBV5-1 to TRBJ2-3; no clear D gene. Trimming took off 6 bases at V and 0 bases at J, with 11 bases between the two ends. The CDR3 has 14 residues. The germline V gene has CDR1 SGHRS and CDR2 YFSETQ. In DNA form, the CDR3 reads TGCGCCAGCACTCTGGCCACTAGCACAGATACGCAGTATTTT. It yields the protein CASTLATSTDTQYF.

In this sample, this clonotype turned up a few times. The chain employs TRBV27 and TRBJ2-5, with TRBD1 matching 7 bases. V was clipped by 3 bases and J by 1 base; unmatched bases: 8. The CDR3 extends over 16 amino acids. Germline CDR1 is MNHEY and CDR2 is SMNVEV (reference sequence). CDR3 DNA: TGTGCCAGCAGTTTTACAGGGGCCTTGATCCAAGAGACCCAGTACTTC. Translating gives CASSFTGALIQETQYF.

On this clonotype itself: A far larger clone differs by one base, so this is likely a read error. The chain couples TRBV7-2 to TRBJ2-1; 7 bases are a match to TRBD2. After removal of 5 bases from V and 4 bases from J, the junction contained 20 bases not matched to a gene. The CDR3 runs to 19 residues. CDR1 and CDR2 from the germline V gene are SGHTA and FQGNSA. Written as DNA, the CDR3 is TGTGCCAGCAGCCAAGGGCGGCCAGCGGGATGGCCACCTTACAATGAGCAGTTCTTC. This codes for CASSQGRPAGWPPYNEQFF.

Many counts were recorded for this clonotype. The rearrangement uses TRBV11-2 and TRBJ2-3; TRBD2 matches 7 bases. There are 16 residues in the CDR3. V dropped 5 bases and J dropped 4; count of bases not matched to a gene: 12. Germline V gene lookup returns CDR1 SGHAT and CDR2 FQNNGV. The CDR3 spells CASSRPVGGSSDTQYF. DNA for the CDR3: TGTGCCAGCAGCAGGCCCGTGGGCGGGAGCTCAGATACGCAGTATTTT.

In this sample, this clonotype turned up many times. The rearrangement joins TRBV7-9 to TRBJ1-2; no firm D call. Germline assignment: CDR1 SEHNR and CDR2 FQNEAQ (reference sequence). The CDR3 sequence is 13 residues long. The V gene lost 1 base and the J gene lost 3 bases, with 6 bases spanning the gap. The CDR3 DNA follows: TGTGCCAGCAGCTTAGGGACGGACTATGGCTACACCTTC. This gives the protein CASSLGTDYGYTF.

The chain recombines TRBV9 with TRBJ2-7, with 12 bases fitting TRBD2. V lost 5 bases and J lost 6; bases outside the gene matches: 6. The CDR3 covers 14 residues. The germline V gene encodes CDR1 SGDLS and CDR2 YYNGEE. The CDR3 reads CASSLGLAGTEQYF. CDR3 bases: TGTGCCAGCAGTTTAGGACTAGCGGGAACCGAGCAGTACTTC.

This clonotype occurred a few times. The V gene is TRBV3-1, the J gene TRBJ1-4; D is uncertain. The CDR3 loop spans 16 amino acids. Germline-derived CDR1 and CDR2 are LGHDT and YNNKEL (reference sequence). The germline V and J ends were trimmed by 1 base and 6 bases, with 15 bases remaining between them. This chain's CDR3 is CASSQVGQGVDEKLFF. The CDR3 DNA sequence: TGTGCCAGCAGCCAAGTAGGTCAAGGAGTCGATGAAAAACTGTTTTTT.

This clonotype occurred many times. The rearrangement links TRBV11-3 to TRBJ2-3; D is unclear. Germline CDR1 SGHNT, CDR2 YENEEA. V dropped 0 bases and J dropped 0 bases, with 13 bases sitting between them. The CDR3 has 17 amino acids. DNA of the CDR3: TGTGCCAGCAGCTTAGAGTTTTGGTCTTCTAGCACAGATACGCAGTATTTT. Translation gives CASSLEFWSSSTDTQYF.

Concerning this clonotype: This clone may be a read error of a much larger clone one base away. The conserved final phenylalanine or tryptophan is absent from the CDR3, which likely points to a read error. The chain has TRBV30 and TRBJ1-5, with TRBD1 identical over 7 bases. J lost 5 bases, V lost 2 bases, and 6 bases had no gene match. The V gene's germline CDR1 is GTSNPN and CDR2 SVGIG (reference sequence). This CDR3 has 14 residues. The CDR3 protein is CAWSYSDRHQPQHL. The CDR3 DNA reads as TGTGCCTGGAGTTACTCGGACAGGCATCAGCCCCAGCATCTT.

In this sample, this clonotype turned up many times. The genes are TRBV28 and TRBJ2-3, with 9 bases matching TRBD2. Trimming removed 2 bases from V and 0 bases from J; junction bases left unmatched: 9. The CDR3 is 18 amino acids. The germline gives CDR1 MDHEN, CDR2 SYDVKM. The CDR3 DNA reads as TGTGCCAGCAGTTTAGTGTCGGGAGCGGGAGGCAGCACAGATACGCAGTATTTT. It codes for CASSLVSGAGGSTDTQYF.

This clonotype was found many times. The chain joins TRBV18 to TRBJ1-6, with no clear D. The CDR3 spans 13 residues. The V gene's germline CDR1 is KGHSH and CDR2 LQKENI. Trimming left V 2 bases short and J 13 bases short, with 12 bases between. The CDR3: CASSPDALPPLHF. In DNA form, the CDR3 reads TGTGCCAGCTCACCAGATGCGCTACCGCCCCTCCACTTT.

The chain links TRBV28 to TRBJ2-1; no reliable D call. The V end was cut by 7 bases, the J end by 0 bases, with 7 bases between. The CDR3 is 13 residues long. The V gene's germline CDR1 is MDHEN and CDR2 SYDVKM. This chain's CDR3 is CASTDFSYNEQFF. The CDR3 nucleotides read TGTGCCAGCACCGACTTCTCCTACAATGAGCAGTTCTTC. Full variable domain (remainder filled in from reference TRBV28 and TRBJ2-1): DVKVTQSSRYLVKRTGEKVFLECVQDMDHENMFWYRQDPGLGLRLIYFSYDVKMKEKGDIPEGYSVSREKKERFSLILESASTNQTSMYLCASTDFSYNEQFFGPGTRLTVL.

The chain has TRBV20-1 and TRBJ1-4; possibly TRBD1 for D (6 bases). V lost 5 bases, J lost 7 bases, and 17 bases lay in between. Germline values: CDR1 DFQATT, CDR2 SNEGSKA (reference sequence). The CDR3 has 14 amino acids. In nucleotides, the CDR3 is TGCAGTGCTGTCCAGGGGATAACGCTTGAAAAACTGTTTTTT. As protein: CSAVQGITLEKLFF.

This clonotype was detected many times. This chain uses TRBV7-2 with TRBJ2-1, with D unclear. CDR3 length equals 13 residues. V was trimmed by 4 bases and J by 5 bases, leaving 9 bases between them. Germline-derived CDR1 and CDR2 are SGHTA and FQGNSA. CDR3 in amino acids: CASSSYVHNEQFF. The CDR3 DNA reads TGTGCCAGCAGCTCGTACGTTCACAATGAGCAGTTCTTC.

In its sample, this clonotype was seen many times. This chain connects TRBV12-3 or TRBV12-4 to TRBJ2-6; D might be TRBD2 (5 bases). With 3 bases removed from V and 4 bases from J, the gap between germline ends came to 16 bases. The CDR3 spans 17 residues. The CDR3, as DNA: TGTGCCAGCAGTTTCGAGGGTATTTTAGCAGGGGCCAACGTCCTGACTTTC. Protein product: CASSFEGILAGANVLTF.